These 14 T cell receptor beta chains were all obtained from the same sample, sequenced in a study of response to subunit inactivated influenza vaccine. Using its own MiXCR run on the RT-PCR reads, TCRdb lists one record per CDR3 protein. The profile covers some 540,000 distinct CDR3 sequences, with under 25% appearing a single time and approximately 3% taken by the ten largest. The same sample was also studied in work on T cells expressing NK-cell markers. As reported in that work: Scientists made TCR beta cDNA using 5'RACE template switching with UMIs.

The material was CD4+ T cells sorted from PBMCs, obtained about 11 days after vaccination. The receptors shown here come from a middle-aged man who received an inactivated influenza vaccine.

A few counts support this clonotype. This chain joins TRBV4-1 and TRBJ1-2; D perhaps matches TRBD1 (6 bases). Trimming shortened V by 4 bases and J by 4 bases, and 16 bases separated the two germline ends. The CDR3 spans 15 residues. The germline V gene encodes CDR1 MGHRA and CDR2 YSYEKL. The CDR3 sequence: CASSPTSTGSYGYTF. CDR3 nucleotide sequence: TGCGCCAGCAGCCCAACCTCGACAGGCAGCTATGGCTACACCTTC.

As concerns this clonotype: One end of the junction varies from germline; a read error may be responsible. This sequence joins TRBV7-2 and TRBJ2-2, with a tentative D call TRBD1 (5 bases). Germline assignment: CDR1 SGHTA and CDR2 FQGNSA. The CDR3 length is 15 residues. The CDR3 DNA sequence: TGTGCCAGCAGCTTAGTCAAGGGGAACGCCGGGGAGCTGTTTTTT. It yields the protein CASSLVKGNAGELFF.

In its sample, this clonotype was seen a few times. The chain joins TRBV7-2 to TRBJ2-3; the match to TRBD2 covers 7 bases. Trimming took 4 bases from V and 3 from J; bases not matched to a gene: 4. CDR3 size: 14 residues. From germline, CDR1 is SGHTA and CDR2 FQGNSA. This CDR3 is CASSSRAGTDTQYF. Written as DNA, the CDR3 is TGTGCCAGCAGCTCTCGAGCGGGGACAGATACGCAGTATTTT.

V and J are TRBV5-1 and TRBJ2-3; 7 bases are a match to TRBD1. V lost 4 bases, J lost 1 base, and 6 bases stayed unmatched. The CDR3 extends over 15 amino acids. Germline V CDR1 and CDR2: SGHRS, YFSETQ. CDR3 residues: CASSDGTAGTDTQYF. Written as DNA, the CDR3 is TGCGCCAGCAGCGATGGGACAGCCGGCACAGATACGCAGTATTTT.

This clonotype was recorded at least ten times. This chain uses TRBV20-1 with TRBJ2-3; possibly TRBD1 or TRBD2 for D (7 bases each). Germline assignment: CDR1 DFQATT and CDR2 SNEGSKA (reference sequence). V dropped 6 bases and J dropped 4 bases, with 23 bases sitting between them. The CDR3 runs to 16 residues. The CDR3 is CSAKGSSGGGPDTQYF. Here the CDR3 DNA reads TGCAGTGCCAAGGGTTCTAGCGGAGGGGGCCCAGATACGCAGTATTTT.

The table lists this clonotype with a few counts. The chain combines TRBV7-8 with TRBJ2-5; TRBD2 might be the D (5 bases). The V and J ends lost 3 bases and 5 bases respectively, with 10 bases between them. This CDR3 comprises 13 residues. Germline loops: CDR1 SGHVS, CDR2 FQNEAQ. CDR3 protein: CASSLTERETQYF. In nucleotides, the CDR3 is TGTGCCAGCAGCTTGACGGAGCGGGAGACCCAGTACTTC.

This clonotype has a handful of counts. This chain joins TRBV11-2 and TRBJ2-7; no clear D. Trimming took off 4 bases at V and 0 bases at J, with 16 bases between the two ends. From germline, CDR1 is SGHAT and CDR2 FQNNGV. The CDR3 contains 16 residues. The CDR3 region is CASSSQRTGLSYEQYF. The CDR3 nucleotides read TGTGCCAGCAGCTCCCAAAGGACGGGCCTCTCCTACGAGCAGTACTTC.

The V call is TRBV7-9, the J call TRBJ2-3; possible D gene TRBD1, 5 bases. This CDR3 spans 17 amino acids. Germline CDR1 SEHNR, CDR2 FQNEAQ (reference sequence). V was shortened by 6 bases and J by 1 base, with 20 bases between the two germline ends. In DNA, the CDR3 is TGTGCCAGCAGTTCTGCGAGGACACACCTACGCACAGATACGCAGTATTTT. Amino acids: CASSSARTHLRTDTQYF.

The chain is built from TRBV5-1 and TRBJ1-1; D perhaps matches TRBD1 (6 bases). The germline gives CDR1 SGHRS, CDR2 YFSETQ. Trimming removed 5 bases from V and 1 base from J, with 18 bases in between. This CDR3 is built from 16 residues. The CDR3 coding sequence is TGCGCCAGCAGTCCGGGTACGGGGGGCACGAACACTGAAGCTTTCTTT. Its protein is CASSPGTGGTNTEAFF.

This clonotype showed up just a few times. The genes are TRBV7-2 and TRBJ2-2; possible D gene TRBD1, 5 bases. The germline V gene has CDR1 SGHTA and CDR2 FQGNSA. Trimming removed 2 bases from V and 4 bases from J, with 11 bases in between. The CDR3 totals 15 residues. CDR3 protein: CASSLSRQITGELFF. The CDR3, as DNA: TGTGCCAGCAGCTTATCGAGACAGATCACCGGGGAGCTGTTTTTT. The whole variable domain, remainder taken from reference TRBV7-2 and TRBJ2-2, is GAGVSQSPSNKVTEKGKDVELRCDPISGHTALYWYRQSLGQGLEFLIYFQGNSAPDKSGLPSDRFSAERTGGSVSTLTIQRTQQEDSAVYLCASSLSRQITGELFFGEGSRLTVL.

The chain joins TRBV7-2 to TRBJ1-1, with TRBD1 as a possible D gene (5 bases). The CDR3 has 15 amino acids. The ends were cut back, 5 bases at V and 7 bases at J, with 20 bases in the middle. Germline assignment: CDR1 SGHTA and CDR2 FQGNSA. The DNA of the CDR3 is TGTGCCAGCAGCACTCTGGGGGGTGGCGAGAGTGAAGCTTTCTTT. Translating gives CASSTLGGGESEAFF.

About this clonotype itself: Germline is not matched at one junction end, which may reflect a read error. V is TRBV24-1 and J is TRBJ1-1; the D is unclear. Germline lookup yields CDR1 KGHDR and CDR2 SFDVKD. This CDR3 comprises 17 residues. CDR3: CATSDSPLRQVNAEAFF. As DNA, the CDR3 is TGTGCCACCAGTGATTCCCCCCTCAGGCAGGTGAACGCTGAAGCTTTCTTT.

This chain connects TRBV20-1 to TRBJ2-3; TRBD2 agrees at 10 bases. The CDR3 is made up of 14 amino acids. Germline values: CDR1 DFQATT, CDR2 SNEGSKA (reference sequence). The V segment lost 7 bases and the J segment 2 bases; nucleotides outside the gene matches: 6. Here the CDR3 DNA reads TGCAGTGTCCCACTAGCGGGGACCACAGATACGCAGTATTTT. Translated: CSVPLAGTTDTQYF.

The V gene is TRBV4-3, the J gene TRBJ1-2; 8 bases match TRBD1. The CDR3 has 15 residues. Germline V gene lookup returns CDR1 LGHNA and CDR2 YSLEER. Losses at the gene ends were 0 bases for V and 5 bases for J; bases not matched to a gene: 5. CDR3: CASSQDKRTGYGYTF. CDR3 sequence (DNA): TGCGCCAGCAGCCAAGATAAAAGGACAGGGTATGGCTACACCTTC.